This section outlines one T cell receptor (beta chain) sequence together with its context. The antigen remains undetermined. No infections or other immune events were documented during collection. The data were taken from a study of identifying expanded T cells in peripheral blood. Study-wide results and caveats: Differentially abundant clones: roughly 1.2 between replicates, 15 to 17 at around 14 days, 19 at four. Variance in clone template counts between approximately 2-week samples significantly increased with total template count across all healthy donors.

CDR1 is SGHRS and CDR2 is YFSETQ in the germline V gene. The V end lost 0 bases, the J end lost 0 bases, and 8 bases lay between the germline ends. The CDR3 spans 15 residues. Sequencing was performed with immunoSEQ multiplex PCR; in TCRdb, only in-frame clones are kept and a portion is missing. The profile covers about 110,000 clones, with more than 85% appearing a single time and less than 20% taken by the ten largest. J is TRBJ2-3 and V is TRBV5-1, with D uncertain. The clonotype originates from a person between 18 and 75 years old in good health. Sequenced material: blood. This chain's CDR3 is CASSLEVGSTDTQYF. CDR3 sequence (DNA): TGCGCCAGCAGCTTGGAAGTGGGGAGCACAGATACGCAGTATTTT.